The T cell receptor beta chain under discussion was sequenced for a study of blood T cell repertoires in COVID-19 (TCRdb year 2020). In the study overall: Samples from collaborators originated in the United States, Italy and Spain and spanned both the acute and convalescent phases of COVID-19. The material from the prospective study consisted of cDNA or gDNA derived from T cells, B-cell-depleted T cells, or PBMCs. Deeply sampled blood TCRbeta repertoires from subjects exposed to, actively infected with, or recovered from COVID-19 were included in the dataset. The repertoires were released in a freely available public database meant as a resource for research on the immune response to SARS-CoV-2. The samples were drawn from two sources: the first 160 participants of the ongoing ImmuneRACE study, and 1,000 to 1,500 subjects contributed by 6 global collaborators. The sample metadata nearly always contained a de-identified subject ID, COVID-19 status, age in years and sex. Where HLA class I and class II types were available, the types were taken from metadata supplied by the sample provider, not from assay-based typing. Results and caveats for the whole study, not just this receptor: The amount of clinical and demographic metadata varied by source and participant and was provided uncurated.

Each collaborating institution followed its own protocols to collect whole blood in K2EDTA tubes. For TCRbeta analysis, collaborators shipped samples in one of three forms: frozen whole blood, isolated PBMCs, or DNA extracted from either of those sample types. Details on this clone: Its antigen is not yet known. No base quality values were provided; no much bigger clone lies one nucleotide off.

TCRbeta CDR3 regions were amplified from genomic DNA by means of the immunoSEQ Assay, a bias-controlled multiplex PCR. Under the source paper's analysis protocol: The number of nucleated cells in each sample was estimated from the amplification of reference gene primers within the assay. Sequence reads were collapsed and filtered to measure the absolute abundance of every unique TCRbeta CDR3 rearrangement. Productive Simpson clonality was computed per sample as the square root of Simpson's diversity index over productive rearrangements. TCRdb retrieved this table from immuneACCESS and kept in-frame rearrangements only. Not all clones are present; in checked studies, unresolved V genes account for under half, and no reason is known for the remainder. Clonal size and the V and J genes are those of that table, whereas D and trimming came from the DNA. The sample yields under 200,000 clones; around 80% were counted once. The ten most abundant clones make up 2.5% to 3.5% of the sample.

The sequenced sample was peripheral blood. The clonotype originates from a woman in her fifties or sixties with acute or convalescent COVID-19.

The CDR3: CASSPISGVLNTEAFF. The nucleotide sequence reads TGTGCCAGCAGCCCCATTTCGGGGGTCTTGAACACTGAAGCTTTCTTT. The rearranged chain carries TRBV14 and TRBJ1-1; TRBD1 is perhaps the D gene, given 5 matching bases. The germline V gene yields SGHDN for CDR1 and FVKESK for CDR2. V was cut back by 4 bases and J by 0 bases, leaving a gap of 15 bases between them. Taken from cysteine to phenylalanine, the CDR3 has 16 residues. The sequence is cut down to CDR3 DNA, 48 bases in frame from base 1.